This TCR beta chain was identified in a study of metastatic and nonmetastatic thyroid tumors. Overall study context: Both malignant and benign thyroid patients supplied peripheral blood and tumor or nodule tissue samples, across which the repertoires of these patients were then compared. Points from the study as a whole: For both blood and tumor, malignant thyroid tumors reportedly showed significantly higher TCR beta diversity than benign nodules did.

Original analysis: The study built a papillary thyroid cancer distant-metastasis classifier from CDR3 differences across clinicopathological groups. Using MiXCR, TCRdb reanalyzed the PCR reads. It is TCRdb's table, rather than the study itself, that gives the V and J calls and clone size. This sample has 46,000 or so clones, with roughly 16% found just once. No patient had received any treatment before thyroid surgery. A remark on this clone: The target antigen is unknown. At one boundary the junction diverges from the germline segment, which might be a read error.

Germline-derived CDR1 and CDR2 are MDHEN and SYDVKM. This CDR3 spans 14 amino acids. The rearrangement uses TRBV28 and TRBJ1-1; perhaps TRBD1 as D (5 bases). The receptor was derived from a female donor with papillary thyroid cancer or a benign thyroid nodule (not recorded which). Some clones in this sample may be carry-over from other donors' samples. The specimen sequenced was blood. The CDR3 sequence is CASSLGDLNTQAFF. The CDR3 DNA follows: TGCGCCAGCAGCTTGGGGGACCTGAACACTCAAGCTTTCTTT.